The 25 T cell receptor beta chains listed next were all sequenced from one sample in a study of blood T cell repertoires in COVID-19. Method: immunoSEQ multiplex PCR; TCRdb's copy keeps in-frame clones and lacks some. The repertoire has 250,000 to 350,000 clones, 75% to 90% of them found once; the top ten carry 6.3%. Material for sequencing was peripheral blood. Receptor source: a woman aged 45-65 years with COVID-19, enrolled during active disease.

V and J are TRBV7-6 and TRBJ1-1; the D is unclear. The V end was cut by 5 bases, the J end by 1 base, with 11 bases between. Germline V gene data show CDR1 as SGHVS and CDR2 as FNYEAQ. This CDR3 spans 14 amino acids. The CDR3 is CASSAETANTEAFF. CDR3 sequence (DNA): TGTGCCAGCAGCGCCGAGACTGCGAACACTGAAGCTTTCTTT.

The chain is built from TRBV20-1 and TRBJ2-1; D ambiguous. The germline gives CDR1 DFQATT, CDR2 SNEGSKA (reference sequence). Trimming took off 6 bases at V and 5 bases at J, with 5 bases between the two ends. The CDR3 sequence is 10 residues long. The CDR3 DNA reads as TGCAGTGCAACTAACAATGAGCAGTTCTTC. Amino acids: CSATNNEQFF.

This chain links TRBV11-3 with TRBJ2-2; 14 bases align to TRBD2. This CDR3 is built from 17 residues. V shed 6 bases, J shed 6 bases, and the junction held 9 bases outside the gene matches. CDR1 and CDR2 (germline): SGHNT, YENEEA. CDR3 sequence (DNA): TGTGCCAGCAGTCCATTTCCGGGACTAGCGGGAGCCGGGGAGCTGTTTTTT. Translated, it gives CASSPFPGLAGAGELFF.

The chain employs TRBV10-3 and TRBJ2-2, with TRBD1 identical over 7 bases. This CDR3 contains 17 residues. Germline assignment: CDR1 ENHRY and CDR2 SYGVKD. The trim removed 2 bases at V and 4 bases at J, leaving 10 bases unmatched. The chain's CDR3 is CAISEPHRGVGTGELFF. The CDR3 DNA reads TGTGCCATCAGTGAGCCACACAGGGGCGTGGGCACCGGGGAGCTGTTTTTT.

This sequence joins TRBV6-2 or TRBV6-3 and TRBJ2-7; TRBD2 matches at 7 bases. The CDR3 covers 14 residues. J was trimmed by 2 bases and V by 2 bases; bases with no gene match: 3. From germline, CDR1 is MNHEY and CDR2 SVGEGT. CDR3 sequence: CASSYAGLPYEQYF. For the CDR3, the DNA is TGTGCCAGCAGTTACGCGGGACTACCCTACGAGCAGTACTTC.

The chain's CDR3 is CASREGALGANVLTF. CDR3 nucleotides: TGTGCCAGTAGGGAAGGGGCTTTGGGGGCCAACGTCCTGACTTTC. This rearrangement joins TRBV19 to TRBJ2-6, with D maybe TRBD1 (5 bases). The germline V gene has CDR1 LNHDA and CDR2 SQIVND (reference sequence). CDR3 length: 15 residues. Trimming shortened V by 6 bases and J by 4 bases, and 13 bases separated the two germline ends. Together with reference TRBV19 and TRBJ2-6, the CDR3 gives the full variable domain: DGGITQSPKYLFRKEGQNVTLSCEQNLNHDAMYWYRQDPGQGLRLIYYSQIVNDFQKGDIAEGYSVSREKKESFPLTVTSAQKNPTAFYLCASREGALGANVLTFGAGSRLTVL.

The genes are TRBV5-1 and TRBJ2-2; no clear D. The CDR3 length is 15 residues. Germline values: CDR1 SGHRS, CDR2 YFSETQ. V was pared by 0 bases and J by 1 base, with 7 bases between. The DNA for the CDR3 is TGCGCCAGCAGCTTGGCACCTAGGAACACCGGGGAGCTGTTTTTT. This sequence encodes CASSLAPRNTGELFF. Full variable domain (missing parts from reference TRBV5-1 and TRBJ2-2): KAGVTQTPRYLIKTRGQQVTLSCSPISGHRSVSWYQQTPGQGLQFLFEYFSETQRNKGNFPGRFSGRQFSNSRSEMNVSTLELGDSALYLCASSLAPRNTGELFFGEGSRLTVL.

The rearrangement joins TRBV20-1 to TRBJ2-7, with D unresolved. There are 11 residues in the CDR3. Trimming took 5 bases from V and 3 from J, leaving 8 bases between them. The germline CDR1 and CDR2 sequences are DFQATT and SNEGSKA (reference sequence). CDR3 protein: CSAPDFYEQYF. CDR3 coding DNA: TGCAGTGCTCCCGACTTCTACGAGCAGTACTTC.

The V call is TRBV18, the J call TRBJ2-5; TRBD2 matches 13 bases. This CDR3 has 16 residues. After removal of 2 bases from V and 7 bases from J, the junction contained 7 bases not matched to a gene. Germline V lookup: CDR1 KGHSH, CDR2 LQKENI. The CDR3 sequence is CASSPGGLAGPGTQYF. DNA for the CDR3: TGTGCCAGCTCACCAGGGGGACTAGCGGGACCGGGGACCCAGTACTTC.

CDR3 sequence (DNA): TGTGCCTGGACGGGTGGAGGGCGCGATAGCACAGATACGCAGTATTTT. This codes for CAWTGGGRDSTDTQYF. The chain is built from TRBV30 and TRBJ2-3; D might be TRBD2 (6 bases). CDR3 length: 16 amino acids. Looked up from germline, CDR1 is GTSNPN and CDR2 is SVGIG (reference sequence). The V end was cut by 4 bases, the J end by 0 bases, with 17 bases between.

The chain uses TRBV7-9 and TRBJ2-1, with 11 bases that match TRBD2. Trimming took 5 bases from V and 5 from J; bases not matched to a gene: 8. The CDR3 spans 16 residues. CDR1 and CDR2 (germline): SEHNR, FQNEAQ (reference sequence). Written as DNA, the CDR3 is TGTGCCAGCAGCCGGTTGACTAGCGGGACAAACAATGAGCAGTTCTTC. This sequence encodes CASSRLTSGTNNEQFF. Together with reference TRBV7-9 and TRBJ2-1, the CDR3 gives the full variable domain: DTGVSQNPRHKITKRGQNVTFRCDPISEHNRLYWYRQTLGQGPEFLTYFQNEAQLEKSRLLSDRFSAERPKGSFSTLEIQRTEQGDSAMYLCASSRLTSGTNNEQFFGPGTRLTVL.

The V call is TRBV5-4, the J call TRBJ2-5, with D unresolved. V lost 0 bases and J 5 bases, leaving 11 bases between the germline ends. This CDR3 spans 14 amino acids. The V gene's germline CDR1 is SGHNT and CDR2 YYREEE (reference sequence). In DNA form, the CDR3 reads TGTGCCAGCAGCTTGGGTGGGTTGCGGGAGACCCAGTACTTC. Translated, it gives CASSLGGLRETQYF.

The chain recombines TRBV2 with TRBJ2-1, with a possible D match to TRBD2 (5 bases). V was trimmed by 3 bases and J by 4 bases, leaving 13 bases between them. In germline, CDR1 is SNHLY, CDR2 FYNNEI. The CDR3 length is 15 residues. CDR3 amino acids: CASSDRRGKYNEQFF. CDR3 DNA: TGTGCCAGCAGTGACCGAAGAGGGAAGTACAATGAGCAGTTCTTC.

J is TRBJ1-6 and V is TRBV6-4; 7 nucleotides line up with TRBD1. Germline V gene sequence: CDR1 MRHNA, CDR2 SNTAGT. CDR3 length equals 14 residues. J was trimmed by 6 bases and V by 6 bases; bases with no gene match: 5. CDR3 in DNA: TGTGCCAGCAGGTCGACAGGGTTTAATTCACCCCTCCACTTT. It is translated as CASRSTGFNSPLHF.

The chain carries TRBV18 and TRBJ2-7; 10 bases map to TRBD2. The CDR3 loop spans 16 amino acids. CDR1 is KGHSH and CDR2 is LQKENI in the germline V gene. V lost 1 base, J lost 3 bases, and 6 bases stayed unmatched. CDR3 protein: CASSPLEREGFYEQYF. In nucleotides, the CDR3 is TGTGCCAGCTCACCACTTGAGCGGGAGGGGTTCTACGAGCAGTACTTC.

To note about this clone: Sequence at one end of the junction differs from germline and may be a read error. The chain has TRBV3-1 (or the pseudogene TRBV3-2) and TRBJ2-3; 7 nucleotides agree with TRBD2. This CDR3 contains 16 residues. The germline gives CDR1 LGHDT, CDR2 YNNKEL (reference sequence). The CDR3 sequence: CASSQTSPSSTDTQYF. CDR3 sequence (DNA): TGTGCCAGCAGCCAGACTAGCCCATCTAGCACGGATACGCAGTATTTT.

This rearrangement joins TRBV6-2 or TRBV6-3 to TRBJ2-5, with 8 bases that match TRBD1. V gave up 0 bases and J gave up 0 bases; unmatched junction bases: 0. The CDR3 has 15 amino acids. The V gene's germline CDR1 is MNHEY and CDR2 SVGEGT. The CDR3 spells CASSYSDRDQETQYF. Written as DNA, the CDR3 is TGTGCCAGCAGTTACTCGGACAGGGACCAAGAGACCCAGTACTTC.

This clone was recorded once. This chain uses TRBV12-3 or TRBV12-4 with TRBJ2-7; D might be TRBD1 (5 bases). V was shortened by 1 base and J by 4 bases, with 8 bases between the two germline ends. The CDR3 has 13 amino acids. The DNA for the CDR3 is TGTGCCAGCAGTTTAGTTTCAGGGTACGAGCAGTACTTC. Residues: CASSLVSGYEQYF.

The chain couples TRBV11-3 to TRBJ2-7; 8 bases align to TRBD2. Germline trimming cut 4 bases from V and 1 base from J; bases unmatched to any gene: 18. CDR1 and CDR2 from the germline V gene are SGHNT and YENEEA. This CDR3 contains 19 residues. Here the CDR3 DNA reads TGTGCCAGCAGCTCGCAGGTGGGGACCGGGACTAGGGGATCCTACGAGCAGTACTTC. Translating gives CASSSQVGTGTRGSYEQYF. Combining the CDR3 with reference TRBV11-3 and TRBJ2-7 gives the whole variable domain EAGVVQSPRYKIIEKKQPVAFWCNPISGHNTLYWYLQNLGQGPELLIRYENEEAVDDSQLPKDRFSAERLKGVDSTLKIQPAELGDSAVYLCASSSQVGTGTRGSYEQYFGPGTRLTVT.

This chain connects TRBV18 to TRBJ1-1; weak D call: TRBD1 (5 bases). The ends were cut back, 1 base at V and 13 bases at J, with 10 bases in the middle. The V gene's germline CDR1 is KGHSH and CDR2 LQKENI. The CDR3 consists of 11 residues. The DNA of the CDR3 is TGTGCCAGCTCACCACAAGGGGCAATTTTCTTT. Translation: CASSPQGAIFF.

V is TRBV7-8 and J is TRBJ1-6; 7 bases match TRBD1. The CDR3 covers 15 residues. V lost 1 base, J lost 9 bases, and 6 bases stayed unmatched. Germline V gene sequence: CDR1 SGHVS, CDR2 FQNEAQ. The chain's CDR3 is CASSLERQGGSPLHF. The DNA of the CDR3 is TGTGCCAGCAGCTTAGAGAGACAGGGCGGTTCACCCCTCCACTTT.

This chain links TRBV6-5 with TRBJ2-3; tentative D call: TRBD2 (6 bases). The CDR3 consists of 15 residues. CDR1 and CDR2 from the germline V gene are MNHEY and SVGAGI. V lost 2 bases to trimming and J lost 1 base, with 10 bases between them. The CDR3 DNA reads TGTGCCAGCAGTTACGTGACTAGGCGCACAGATACGCAGTATTTT. Amino acid sequence: CASSYVTRRTDTQYF.

This clone was observed once. The rearrangement uses TRBV14 and TRBJ1-3; 7 bases are a match to TRBD1. With V trimmed by 6 bases and J by 7 bases, 3 bases remained unmatched. This CDR3 comprises 12 residues. The germline CDR1 and CDR2 sequences are SGHDN and FVKESK. CDR3 DNA: TGTGCCAGCAGAACAGGGGCGAACACCATATATTTT. The encoded protein is CASRTGANTIYF.

J is TRBJ2-2 and V is TRBV24-1; D not resolved. The CDR3 spans 14 residues. The V end was cut by 9 bases, the J end by 1 base, with 11 bases between. Germline loops: CDR1 KGHDR, CDR2 SFDVKD. The CDR3 region is CATAPAGNTGELFF. The DNA of the CDR3 is TGTGCCACCGCCCCCGCAGGGAACACCGGGGAGCTGTTTTTT.

Only one count was recorded for this clone. This rearrangement joins TRBV2 to TRBJ2-5; TRBD1 aligns across 10 bases. This CDR3 is 15 amino acids long. Germline V gene lookup returns CDR1 SNHLY and CDR2 FYNNEI. The V segment lost 5 bases and the J segment 3 bases; nucleotides outside the gene matches: 6. DNA of the CDR3: TGTGCCAGCAGTTTCGACAGGGGGCCTGAAGAGACCCAGTACTTC. This encodes CASSFDRGPEETQYF.